These 22 T cell receptor beta chains originate from one sample sequenced in a study of naive and memory T cell subsets (TCRdb year 2017). Libraries came from UMI-ligation and nested PCR. The sequencer was an Illumina MiSeq. An equimolar mix of two oligonucleotides covering both TRBC1 and TRBC2 was used as the beta constant-region primer. Four rounds of PCR, combining the SP2 primer with nested alpha and beta constant-region primers, were used to amplify the ligated cDNA. The raw public reads went through TCRdb reprocessing: fastp at Q25, MiXCR clone calling, in-frame beta chains kept. Records with the same CDR3 protein are collapsed into one entry carrying the most frequent genes and DNA. This sample comprises 95,000 to 150,000 distinct CDR3 sequences, roughly 32% of them detected only once. The top ten constitute 0.75% to 1% of the sample. The sample comprised central memory CD4+ T cells from blood. This sample's cell subset or site label indicates: central memory, CD45RA- CD27+. The receptor set was obtained from a human donor in good health.

The chain recombines TRBV5-4 with TRBJ2-1; 9 positions match TRBD2. V lost 6 bases, J lost 8 bases, and 9 bases stayed unmatched. Looked up from germline, CDR1 is SGHNT and CDR2 is YYREEE (reference sequence). This CDR3 is 14 amino acids long. This chain's CDR3 is CASNRVAGVDEQFF. The CDR3 DNA follows: TGTGCCAGCAATCGGGTAGCGGGAGTTGATGAGCAGTTCTTC.

The CDR3 coding sequence is TGCAGTGTGCAGGGGACAGGGGCGAGCGGAACTAATGAAAAACTGTTTTTT. It yields the protein CSVQGTGASGTNEKLFF. The V gene is TRBV20-1, the J gene TRBJ1-4; 10 nucleotides line up with TRBD1. Germline CDR1 DFQATT, CDR2 SNEGSKA (reference sequence). Trimming cost V 7 bases and J 1 base; bases outside gene matches: 12. The CDR3 loop spans 17 amino acids.

The gene calls are TRBV20-1 and TRBJ2-5; 9 bases are shared with TRBD2. With V trimmed by 4 bases and J by 5 bases, 5 bases remained unmatched. Per the germline V gene, CDR1 is DFQATT and CDR2 is SNEGSKA (reference sequence). This CDR3 is 13 amino acids long. CDR3 nucleotides: TGCAGTGCTACATCTAGCGGGATGGAGACCCAGTACTTC. Translating it yields CSATSSGMETQYF.

The chain is built from TRBV18 and TRBJ2-5; D is perhaps TRBD1 (6 bases). Between the trimmed V and J ends, which lost 1 base and 5 bases, there was a span of 14 bases. Germline loops: CDR1 KGHSH, CDR2 LQKENI. This CDR3 spans 15 amino acids. The CDR3 loop reads CASSPRTDRSETQYF. The CDR3 DNA follows: TGTGCCAGCTCACCACGGACAGATCGATCGGAGACCCAGTACTTC.

The chain links TRBV20-1 to TRBJ2-1; 7 bases are a match to TRBD1. V trimming: 4 bases; J trimming: 1 base; junction bases outside the gene matches: 4. This CDR3 is built from 14 residues. Germline values: CDR1 DFQATT, CDR2 SNEGSKA (reference sequence). The CDR3 DNA follows: TGCAGTGCTAAAGGGGGCCTGTCCTACAATGAGCAGTTCTTC. The encoded protein is CSAKGGLSYNEQFF.

This clonotype appeared a few times. The CDR3 loop is CASSDIYWQGLNEQFF. The CDR3 DNA sequence: TGTGCCAGCAGTGATATTTACTGGCAGGGCCTCAATGAGCAGTTCTTC. The chain uses TRBV2 and TRBJ2-1; a weak D match, TRBD1 (5 bases). The CDR3 is made up of 16 amino acids. V gave up 3 bases and J gave up 6 bases, with 18 bases separating them. CDR1 and CDR2 from the germline V gene are SNHLY and FYNNEI.

This chain uses TRBV20-1 with TRBJ2-3; a possible D gene is TRBD1 (6 bases). The CDR3 length is 14 residues. Germline CDR1 and CDR2: DFQATT and SNEGSKA (reference sequence). Trimming left V 3 bases short and J 5 bases short, with 15 bases between. The CDR3 sequence is CSASGVQGRDTQYF. The CDR3 nucleotides read TGCAGTGCTAGCGGGGTTCAGGGGAGAGATACGCAGTATTTT.

This clonotype showed up just a few times. This chain joins TRBV20-1 and TRBJ2-1; D might be TRBD1 (5 bases). The CDR3 length is 12 residues. Germline CDR1 is DFQATT and CDR2 is SNEGSKA (reference sequence). Trimming shortened V by 5 bases and J by 11 bases, and 16 bases separated the two germline ends. CDR3: CSALSPQGKQFF. The CDR3, as DNA: TGCAGTGCTCTATCACCGCAGGGAAAGCAGTTCTTC.

This chain links TRBV6-2 or TRBV6-3 with TRBJ2-7; D is unresolved. The CDR3 has 13 amino acids. CDR1 and CDR2 (germline): MNHEY, SVGEGT. V was shortened by 6 bases and J by 2 bases, with 11 bases between the two germline ends. The CDR3 nucleotides are TGTGCCAGCAGAGTTAGCCAGACCTACGAGCAGTACTTC. Translating it yields CASRVSQTYEQYF.

The chain is built from TRBV3-1 and TRBJ1-1, with D uncertain. Germline-derived CDR1 and CDR2 are LGHDT and YNNKEL (reference sequence). The CDR3 contains 13 residues. Trimming removed 1 base from V and 6 bases from J, with 9 bases in between. Written as DNA, the CDR3 is TGTGCCAGCAGCCAAGCCCTTAGGGCTGAAGCTTTCTTT. As protein: CASSQALRAEAFF. The full variable domain, its missing parts supplied by reference TRBV3-1 and TRBJ1-1, is DTAVSQTPKYLVTQMGNDKSIKCEQNLGHDTMYWYKQDSKKFLKIMFSYNNKELIINETVPNRFSPKSPDKAHLNLHINSLELGDSAVYFCASSQALRAEAFFGQGTRLTVV.

This chain links TRBV20-1 with TRBJ2-1; 9 positions match TRBD1. The length of the CDR3 is 14 residues. With 4 bases clipped from V and 5 bases from J, the junction kept 6 bases outside the gene matches. Germline loops: CDR1 DFQATT, CDR2 SNEGSKA (reference sequence). The CDR3 sequence is CSATTGGIHNEQFF. The DNA for the CDR3 is TGCAGTGCTACGACAGGGGGGATCCACAATGAGCAGTTCTTC.

The CDR3 protein is CAISGSTDTQYF. As DNA, the CDR3 is TGTGCCATCAGTGGTAGCACAGATACGCAGTATTTT. The V gene is TRBV10-3, the J gene TRBJ2-3, with D unclear. This CDR3 has 12 amino acids. The germline V and J ends were trimmed by 4 bases and 0 bases, with 2 bases remaining between them. Germline loops: CDR1 ENHRY, CDR2 SYGVKD.

The J gene is TRBJ2-3, the V gene TRBV7-9; D possibly corresponds to TRBD2 (7 bases). CDR3 length equals 16 residues. V lost 6 bases and J lost 1, with 17 bases in between. In germline, CDR1 is SEHNR, CDR2 FQNEAQ (reference sequence). CDR3 nucleotides: TGTGCCAGCAGAAAAAAGCGGGACAAGCGCACAGATACGCAGTATTTT. Translating gives CASRKKRDKRTDTQYF.

The CDR3 protein is CASSWSSGQPSMNTEAFF. CDR3 bases: TGTGCCAGCAGCTGGAGCTCGGGACAGCCAAGCATGAACACTGAAGCTTTCTTT. The J gene is TRBJ1-1, the V gene TRBV28; 7 positions agree with TRBD1. The CDR3 spans 18 residues. Germline CDR1 reads MDHEN; CDR2 reads SYDVKM. V lost 6 bases, J lost 0 bases, and 16 bases stayed unmatched.

V gene TRBV28 combines with J gene TRBJ2-7; 7 bases agree with TRBD2. CDR3 length: 13 residues. The V gene end was trimmed by 5 bases and the J gene end by 6 bases; junction bases not matched to a gene: 7. Germline CDR1 MDHEN, CDR2 SYDVKM. The CDR3 loop reads CASSREVVAEQYF. CDR3 nucleotides: TGTGCCAGCAGTCGGGAGGTGGTAGCCGAGCAGTACTTC.

The V gene is TRBV4-2, the J gene TRBJ2-1, with a possible D match to TRBD2 (5 bases). CDR1 and CDR2 from the germline V gene are LGHNA and YNFKEQ. This CDR3 region has 14 residues. With 1 base removed from V and 7 bases from J, the gap between germline ends came to 11 bases. The CDR3 region is CASSQGRVGNEQFF. CDR3 bases: TGTGCCAGCAGCCAAGGGCGGGTGGGGAATGAGCAGTTCTTC.

This clonotype has at least ten counts. The genes are TRBV20-1 and TRBJ1-5; the D is unclear. The CDR3 loop spans 12 amino acids. Germline assignment: CDR1 DFQATT and CDR2 SNEGSKA (reference sequence). V lost 3 bases and J 0 bases, leaving 3 bases between the germline ends. The CDR3 nucleotides are TGCAGTGCTAGTTATAGCAATCAGCCCCAGCATTTT. The encoded protein is CSASYSNQPQHF.

This clonotype was counted only a few times. This chain joins TRBV20-1 and TRBJ2-7, with D possibly being TRBD2 (6 bases). V dropped 0 bases and J dropped 7 bases, with 10 bases sitting between them. CDR1 is DFQATT and CDR2 is SNEGSKA in the germline V gene (reference sequence). CDR3 length: 12 residues. CDR3 nucleotide sequence: TGCAGTGCTAGAGAAAGCGGGCGGGAGCAGTACTTC. Translated, it gives CSARESGREQYF.

V and J are TRBV12-3 or TRBV12-4 and TRBJ1-6; maybe TRBD1 (6 bases). The CDR3 runs 14 residues. V was trimmed by 3 bases and J by 7 bases, leaving 10 bases between them. The CDR3 is CASSFRQGNSPLHF. The CDR3 DNA reads TGTGCCAGCAGTTTTCGGCAGGGGAATTCACCCCTCCACTTT.

There are many counts of this clonotype. V and J are TRBV6-4 and TRBJ2-3; no definite D call. The CDR3 extends over 11 amino acids. Germline CDR1 MRHNA, CDR2 SNTAGT. V gave up 6 bases and J gave up 3 bases, with 4 bases separating them. CDR3 sequence: CASSRTDTQYF. The DNA of the CDR3 is TGTGCCAGCAGCCGAACAGATACGCAGTATTTT.

In its sample, this clonotype was seen a few times. The CDR3 sequence: CSASSGNNEQFF. The CDR3 DNA is TGCAGTGCTAGTAGCGGGAACAATGAGCAGTTCTTC. The chain couples TRBV20-1 to TRBJ2-1; 8 positions agree with TRBD2. This CDR3 region has 12 residues. Germline V gives CDR1 DFQATT, CDR2 SNEGSKA (reference sequence). The ends lost 3 bases at V and 5 bases at J; junction bases unmatched: 0.

This chain joins TRBV6-2 or TRBV6-3 and TRBJ2-7, with D unresolved. Germline V gives CDR1 MNHEY, CDR2 SVGEGT. The V gene lost 5 bases and the J gene lost 7 bases, with 27 bases spanning the gap. The CDR3 is 17 amino acids. The CDR3 loop reads CASSPDPARLRMGEQYF. The CDR3 nucleotides read TGTGCCAGCAGTCCCGACCCCGCACGGCTTCGGATGGGAGAGCAGTACTTC.